A single sample gave rise to the 7 T cell receptor beta chains below, sequenced in a study of T cell changes during pregnancy in multiple sclerosis. Here immunoSEQ multiplex PCR was the method, and the copy in TCRdb shows in-frame clones only, minus some. Among 130,000 or so clones listed, around 95% were seen once. This specimen was peripheral blood, taken after pregnancy. The receptor source for this set is a female donor with multiple sclerosis, enrolled in a pregnancy study.

As for this clone: The germline gene is not matched at one end of the junction; a read error may be the cause. The chain is built from TRBV7-7 and TRBJ2-7, with a possible D match to TRBD1 (7 bases). Germline V CDR1 and CDR2: SSHAT, FNYEAQ (reference sequence). The CDR3 contains 15 residues. The CDR3 here is CASSPGRDSSYEQYF. The CDR3 DNA sequence: TGTGCTAGCAGCCCCGGGCGGGACAGCTCCTACGAGCAGTACTTC. The full variable domain, rest sourced from reference TRBV7-7 and TRBJ2-7, is GAGVSQSPRYKVTKRGQDVTLRCDPISSHATLYWYQQALGQGPEFLTYFNYEAQPDKSGLPSDRFSAERPEGSISTLTIQRTEQRDSAMYRCASSPGRDSSYEQYFGPGTRLTVT.

CDR3 sequence reads: CASSYVGQGIVGYTF. For the CDR3, the DNA is TGTGCCAGCAGTTACGTCGGACAGGGAATAGTTGGCTACACCTTC. V is TRBV6-5 and J is TRBJ1-2; 8 bases map to TRBD1. Per germline, CDR1 MNHEY and CDR2 SVGAGI. Trimming cost V 2 bases and J 7 bases; bases outside gene matches: 9. This CDR3 comprises 15 residues.

The chain links TRBV6-1 to TRBJ2-6; D is ambiguous. The CDR3 length is 17 residues. V was cut by 0 bases and J by 4 bases, with 13 bases left in between. Germline CDR1 and CDR2: MNHNS and SASEGT. The DNA of the CDR3 is TGTGCCAGCAGTGAAGCGGTAGCAGCGTCCGGGGCCAACGTCCTGACTTTC. It yields the protein CASSEAVAASGANVLTF.

The rearrangement links TRBV7-6 to TRBJ1-2; TRBD1 might be the D (5 bases). V was trimmed by 5 bases and J by 4 bases, leaving 11 bases between them. The CDR3 has 13 amino acids. From germline, CDR1 is SGHVS and CDR2 FNYEAQ. CDR3 protein: CASSAGGGYGYTF. In DNA, the CDR3 is TGTGCCAGCAGCGCGGGGGGGGGCTATGGCTACACCTTC.

The table lists this clone with a few counts. The chain is built from TRBV19 and TRBJ1-1; D unresolved. Germline CDR1 LNHDA, CDR2 SQIVND (reference sequence). The CDR3 sequence is 12 residues long. The ends were cut back, 6 bases at V and 4 bases at J, with 9 bases in the middle. The CDR3 sequence is CASRDGVTEAFF. The CDR3 DNA reads as TGTGCCAGTAGGGATGGAGTCACTGAAGCTTTCTTT.

The chain couples TRBV7-9 to TRBJ2-7; a weak D match, TRBD1 (7 bases). V gave up 0 bases and J gave up 5 bases, with 11 bases separating them. The CDR3 length is 14 residues. Germline V lookup: CDR1 SEHNR, CDR2 FQNEAQ (reference sequence). This CDR3 reads CASSLARGDHEQYF. The CDR3 DNA follows: TGTGCCAGCAGCTTAGCCAGGGGGGACCACGAGCAGTACTTC.

This chain links TRBV6-6 with TRBJ1-2, with 8 positions matching TRBD1. This CDR3 region has 13 residues. The V gene end was trimmed by 4 bases and the J gene end by 7 bases; junction bases not matched to a gene: 5. Germline values: CDR1 MNHNY, CDR2 SVGAGI (reference sequence). The CDR3: CASSSTGGAGYTF. DNA for the CDR3: TGTGCCAGCAGTTCCACAGGGGGTGCTGGCTACACCTTC.